This T cell receptor beta chain was retrieved from a study of CD8 T cells in Susac syndrome. The length of the CDR3 is 16 residues. Trimming took off 5 bases at V and 2 bases at J, with 16 bases between the two ends. The RNA input was roughly 0.5 to 1 ug, and it was reverse transcribed with random hexamers. The authors amplified TCR beta CDR3 across 54 Vbeta and 13 Jbeta using immunoSEQ multiplex PCR. TCRdb reprocessed the immunoSEQ multiplex PCR reads with MiXCR, giving one entry per CDR3 protein. Among some 120,000 distinct CDR3 sequences listed, around nine tenths were seen once. The sequenced material came from CD8+ T cells from PBMCs. The chain is built from TRBV12-3 or TRBV12-4 and TRBJ1-3; D not certain. The source of this sequence is a human donor with multiple sclerosis. The CDR3 DNA reads as TGTGCCAGCAGTCGCCGGCCACCCCGACCTGGAAACACCATATATTTT. Its translation is CASSRRPPRPGNTIYF.